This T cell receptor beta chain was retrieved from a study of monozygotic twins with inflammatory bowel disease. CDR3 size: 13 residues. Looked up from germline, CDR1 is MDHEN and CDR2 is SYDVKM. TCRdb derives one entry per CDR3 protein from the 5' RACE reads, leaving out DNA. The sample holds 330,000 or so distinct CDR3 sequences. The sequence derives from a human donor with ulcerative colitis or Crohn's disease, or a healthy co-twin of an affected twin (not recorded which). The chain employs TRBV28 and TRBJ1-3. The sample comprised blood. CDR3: CASTFPSGNTIYF.